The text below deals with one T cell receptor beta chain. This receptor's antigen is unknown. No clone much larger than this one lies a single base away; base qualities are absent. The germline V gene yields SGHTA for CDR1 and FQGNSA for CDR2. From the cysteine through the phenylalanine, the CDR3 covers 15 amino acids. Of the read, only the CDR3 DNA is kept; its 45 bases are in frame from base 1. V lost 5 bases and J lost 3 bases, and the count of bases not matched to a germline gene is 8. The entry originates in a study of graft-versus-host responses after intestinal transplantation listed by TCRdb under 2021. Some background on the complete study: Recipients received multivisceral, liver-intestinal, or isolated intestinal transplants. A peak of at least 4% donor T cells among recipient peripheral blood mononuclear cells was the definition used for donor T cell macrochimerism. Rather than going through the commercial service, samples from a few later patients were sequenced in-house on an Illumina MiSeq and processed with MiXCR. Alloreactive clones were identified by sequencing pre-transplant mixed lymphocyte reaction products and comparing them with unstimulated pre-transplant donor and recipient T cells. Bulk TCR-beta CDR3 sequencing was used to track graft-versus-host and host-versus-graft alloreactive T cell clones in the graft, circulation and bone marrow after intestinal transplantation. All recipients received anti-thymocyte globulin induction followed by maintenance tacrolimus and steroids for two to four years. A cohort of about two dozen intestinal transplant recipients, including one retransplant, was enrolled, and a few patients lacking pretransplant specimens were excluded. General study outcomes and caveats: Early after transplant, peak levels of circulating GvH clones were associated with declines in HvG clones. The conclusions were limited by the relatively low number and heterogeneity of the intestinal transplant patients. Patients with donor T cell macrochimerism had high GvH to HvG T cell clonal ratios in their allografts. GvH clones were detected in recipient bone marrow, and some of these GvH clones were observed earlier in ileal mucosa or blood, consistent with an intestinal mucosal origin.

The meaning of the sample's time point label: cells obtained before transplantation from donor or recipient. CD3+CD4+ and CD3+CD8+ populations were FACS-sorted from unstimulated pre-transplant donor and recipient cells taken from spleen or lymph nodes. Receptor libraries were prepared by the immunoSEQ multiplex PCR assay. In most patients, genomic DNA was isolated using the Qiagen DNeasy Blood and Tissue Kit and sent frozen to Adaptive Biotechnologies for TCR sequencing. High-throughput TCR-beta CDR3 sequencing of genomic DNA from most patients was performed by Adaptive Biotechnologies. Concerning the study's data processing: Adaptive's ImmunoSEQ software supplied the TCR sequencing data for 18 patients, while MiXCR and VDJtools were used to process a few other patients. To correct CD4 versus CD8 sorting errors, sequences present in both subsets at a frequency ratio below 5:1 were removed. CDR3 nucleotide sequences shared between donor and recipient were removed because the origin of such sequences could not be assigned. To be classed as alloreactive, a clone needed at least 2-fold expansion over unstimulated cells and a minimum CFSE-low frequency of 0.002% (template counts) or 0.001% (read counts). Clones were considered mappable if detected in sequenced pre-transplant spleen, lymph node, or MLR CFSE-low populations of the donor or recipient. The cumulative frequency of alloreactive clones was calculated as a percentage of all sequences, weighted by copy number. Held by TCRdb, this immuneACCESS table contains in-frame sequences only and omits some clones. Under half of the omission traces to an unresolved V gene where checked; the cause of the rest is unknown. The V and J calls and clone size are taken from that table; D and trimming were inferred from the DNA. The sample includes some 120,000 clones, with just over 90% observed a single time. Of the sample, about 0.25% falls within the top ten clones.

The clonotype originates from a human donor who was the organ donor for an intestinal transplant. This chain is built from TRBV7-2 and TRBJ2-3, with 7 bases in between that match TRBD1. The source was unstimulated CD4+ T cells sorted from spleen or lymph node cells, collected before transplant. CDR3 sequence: CASSATGLSTDTQYF. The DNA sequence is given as TGTGCCAGCAGCGCGACAGGGTTAAGTACAGATACGCAGTATTTT.